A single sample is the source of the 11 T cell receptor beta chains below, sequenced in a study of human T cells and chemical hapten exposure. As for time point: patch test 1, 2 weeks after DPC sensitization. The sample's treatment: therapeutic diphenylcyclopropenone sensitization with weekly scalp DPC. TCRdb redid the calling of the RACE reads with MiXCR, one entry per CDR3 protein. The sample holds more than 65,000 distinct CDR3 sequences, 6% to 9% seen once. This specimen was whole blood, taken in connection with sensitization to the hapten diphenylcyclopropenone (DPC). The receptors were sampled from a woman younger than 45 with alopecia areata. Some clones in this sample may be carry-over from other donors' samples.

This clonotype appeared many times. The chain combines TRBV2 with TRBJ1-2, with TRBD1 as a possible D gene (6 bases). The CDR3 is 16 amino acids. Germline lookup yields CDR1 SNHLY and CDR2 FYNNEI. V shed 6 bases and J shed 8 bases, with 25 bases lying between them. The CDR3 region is CASSLDRYQLPKGYTF. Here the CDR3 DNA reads TGTGCCAGCAGCCTTGACAGGTACCAACTCCCCAAAGGCTACACCTTC.

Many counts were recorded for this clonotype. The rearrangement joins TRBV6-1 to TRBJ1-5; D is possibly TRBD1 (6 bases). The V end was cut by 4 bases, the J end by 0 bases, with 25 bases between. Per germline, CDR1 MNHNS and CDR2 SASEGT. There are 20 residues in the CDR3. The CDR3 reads CASSAALLNRAKYSNQPQHF. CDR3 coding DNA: TGTGCCAGCAGTGCTGCCTTGTTGAACAGGGCAAAATATAGCAATCAGCCCCAGCATTTT.

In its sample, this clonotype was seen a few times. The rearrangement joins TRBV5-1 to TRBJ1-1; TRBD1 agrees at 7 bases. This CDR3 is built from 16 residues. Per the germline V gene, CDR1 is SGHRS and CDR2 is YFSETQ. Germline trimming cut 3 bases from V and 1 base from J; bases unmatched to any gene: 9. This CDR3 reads CASSSAGTAPNTEAFF. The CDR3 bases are TGCGCCAGCAGCTCCGCCGGGACAGCTCCGAACACTGAAGCTTTCTTT.

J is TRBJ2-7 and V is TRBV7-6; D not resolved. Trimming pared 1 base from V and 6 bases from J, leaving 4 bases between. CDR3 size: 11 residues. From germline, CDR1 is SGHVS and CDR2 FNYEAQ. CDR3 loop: CASSLGAEQYF. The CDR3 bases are TGTGCCAGCAGCTTAGGGGCCGAGCAGTACTTC.

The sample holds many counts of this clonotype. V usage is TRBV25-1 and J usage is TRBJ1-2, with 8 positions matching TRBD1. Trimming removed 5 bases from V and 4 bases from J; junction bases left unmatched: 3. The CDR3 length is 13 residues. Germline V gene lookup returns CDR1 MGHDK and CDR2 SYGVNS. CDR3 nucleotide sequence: TGTGCCAGCAGTAGACAGGGGTCCTATGGCTACACCTTC. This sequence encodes CASSRQGSYGYTF.

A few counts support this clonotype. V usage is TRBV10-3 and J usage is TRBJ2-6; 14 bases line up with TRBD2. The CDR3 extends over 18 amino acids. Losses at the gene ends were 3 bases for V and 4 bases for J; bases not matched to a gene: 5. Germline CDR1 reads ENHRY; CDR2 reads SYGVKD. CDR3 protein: CAISDRTSGGFGANVLTF. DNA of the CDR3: TGTGCCATCAGTGATCGGACTAGCGGGGGGTTCGGGGCCAACGTCCTGACTTTC.

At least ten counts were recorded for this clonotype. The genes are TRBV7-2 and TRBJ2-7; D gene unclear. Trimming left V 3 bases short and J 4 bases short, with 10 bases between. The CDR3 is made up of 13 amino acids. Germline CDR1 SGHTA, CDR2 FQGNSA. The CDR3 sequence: CASSFQDGYEQYF. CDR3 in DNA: TGTGCCAGCAGCTTCCAAGATGGTTACGAGCAGTACTTC.

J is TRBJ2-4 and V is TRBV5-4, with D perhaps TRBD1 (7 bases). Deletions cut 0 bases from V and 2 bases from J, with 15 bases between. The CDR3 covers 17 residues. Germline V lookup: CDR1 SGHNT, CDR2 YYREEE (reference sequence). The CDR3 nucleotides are TGTGCCAGCAGCTTGGGAGGGGGGACAGTCACCAAAAACATTCAGTACTTC. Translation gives CASSLGGGTVTKNIQYF.

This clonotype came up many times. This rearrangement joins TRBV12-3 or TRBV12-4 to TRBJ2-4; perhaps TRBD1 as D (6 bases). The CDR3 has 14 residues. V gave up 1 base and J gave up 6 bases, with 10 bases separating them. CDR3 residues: CASSLDRVANIQYF. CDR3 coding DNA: TGTGCCAGCAGTTTAGACAGGGTGGCAAACATTCAGTACTTC.

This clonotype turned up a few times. CDR3 bases: TGTGCCAGCAACAGCTATAATTCACCCCTCCACTTT. This translates into CASNSYNSPLHF. This chain links TRBV9 with TRBJ1-6; D is unresolved. Germline CDR1 reads SGDLS; CDR2 reads YYNGEE. Trimming left V 6 bases short and J 3 bases short, with 4 bases between. CDR3 length equals 12 residues. Full variable domain (rest looked up from reference TRBV9 and TRBJ1-6): DSGVTQTPKHLITATGQRVTLRCSPRSGDLSVYWYQQSLDQGLQFLIQYYNGEERAKGNILERFSAQQFPDLHSELNLSSLELGDSALYFCASNSYNSPLHFGNGTRLTVT.

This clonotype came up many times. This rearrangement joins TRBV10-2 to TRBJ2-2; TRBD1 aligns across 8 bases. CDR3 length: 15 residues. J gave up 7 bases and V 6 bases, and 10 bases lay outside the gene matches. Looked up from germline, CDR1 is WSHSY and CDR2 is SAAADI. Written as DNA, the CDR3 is TGCGCCAGCAGGACTAGGGACAGGTTGTTCGGGGAGCTGTTTTTT. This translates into CASRTRDRLFGELFF.